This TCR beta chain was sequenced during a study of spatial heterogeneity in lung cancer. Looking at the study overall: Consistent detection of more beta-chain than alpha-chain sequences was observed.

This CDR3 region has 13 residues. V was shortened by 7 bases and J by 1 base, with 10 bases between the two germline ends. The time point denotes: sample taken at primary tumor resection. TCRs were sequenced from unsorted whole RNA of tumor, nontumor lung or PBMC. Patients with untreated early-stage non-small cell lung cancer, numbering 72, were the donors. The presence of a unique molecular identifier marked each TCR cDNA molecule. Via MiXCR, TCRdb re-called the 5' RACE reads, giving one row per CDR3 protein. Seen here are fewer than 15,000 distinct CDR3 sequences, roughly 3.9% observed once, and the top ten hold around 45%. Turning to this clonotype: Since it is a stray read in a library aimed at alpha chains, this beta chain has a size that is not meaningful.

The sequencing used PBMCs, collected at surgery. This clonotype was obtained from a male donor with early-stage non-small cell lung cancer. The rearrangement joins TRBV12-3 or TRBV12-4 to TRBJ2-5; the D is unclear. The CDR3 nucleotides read TGTGCCAGCATTCAGGCTTCCCAAGAGACCCAGTACTTC. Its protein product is CASIQASQETQYF.